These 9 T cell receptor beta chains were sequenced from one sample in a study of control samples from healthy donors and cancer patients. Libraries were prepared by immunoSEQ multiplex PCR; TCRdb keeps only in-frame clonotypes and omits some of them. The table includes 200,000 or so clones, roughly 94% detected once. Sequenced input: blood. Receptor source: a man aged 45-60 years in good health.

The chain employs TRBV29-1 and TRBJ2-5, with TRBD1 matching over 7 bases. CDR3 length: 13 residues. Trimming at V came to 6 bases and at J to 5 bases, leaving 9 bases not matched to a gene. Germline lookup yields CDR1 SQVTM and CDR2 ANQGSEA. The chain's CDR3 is CSVALTGRETQYF. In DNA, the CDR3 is TGCAGCGTCGCCCTGACAGGGCGCGAGACCCAGTACTTC. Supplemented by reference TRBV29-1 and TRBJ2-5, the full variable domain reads SAVISQKPSRDICQRGTSLTIQCQVDSQVTMMFWYRQQPGQSLTLIATANQGSEATYESGFVIDKFPISRPNLTFSTLTVSNMSPEDSSIYLCSVALTGRETQYFGPGTRLLVL.

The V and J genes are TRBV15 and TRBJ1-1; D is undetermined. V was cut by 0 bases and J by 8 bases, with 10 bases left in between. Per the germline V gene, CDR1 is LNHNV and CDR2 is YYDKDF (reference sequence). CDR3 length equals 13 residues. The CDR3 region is CATSRDRLNEAFF. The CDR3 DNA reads TGTGCCACCAGCAGAGATCGGCTGAACGAAGCTTTCTTT.

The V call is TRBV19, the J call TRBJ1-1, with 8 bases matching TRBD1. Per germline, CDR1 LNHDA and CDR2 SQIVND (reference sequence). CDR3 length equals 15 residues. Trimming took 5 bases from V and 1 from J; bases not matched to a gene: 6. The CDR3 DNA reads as TGTGCCAGTAGTGCTCAGGGGGCGAGGAACACTGAAGCTTTCTTT. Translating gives CASSAQGARNTEAFF.

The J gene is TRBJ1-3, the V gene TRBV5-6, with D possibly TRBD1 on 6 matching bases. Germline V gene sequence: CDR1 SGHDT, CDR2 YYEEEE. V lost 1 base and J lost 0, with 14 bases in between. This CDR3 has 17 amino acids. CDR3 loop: CASSLRRDTNSGNTIYF. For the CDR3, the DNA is TGTGCCAGCAGCTTGAGGAGGGACACTAACTCTGGAAACACCATATATTTT.

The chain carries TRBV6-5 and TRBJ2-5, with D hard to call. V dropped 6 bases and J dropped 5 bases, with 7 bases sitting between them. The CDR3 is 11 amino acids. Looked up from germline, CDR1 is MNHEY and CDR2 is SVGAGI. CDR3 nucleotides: TGTGCCAGCAGCCGCCGGGAGACCCAGTACTTC. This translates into CASSRRETQYF.

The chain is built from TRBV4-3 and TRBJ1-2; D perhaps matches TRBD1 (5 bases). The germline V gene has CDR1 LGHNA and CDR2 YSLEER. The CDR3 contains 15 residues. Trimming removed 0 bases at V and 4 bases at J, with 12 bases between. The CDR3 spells CASSQDLWGLYGYTF. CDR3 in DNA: TGCGCCAGCAGCCAAGATCTGTGGGGACTCTATGGCTACACCTTC.

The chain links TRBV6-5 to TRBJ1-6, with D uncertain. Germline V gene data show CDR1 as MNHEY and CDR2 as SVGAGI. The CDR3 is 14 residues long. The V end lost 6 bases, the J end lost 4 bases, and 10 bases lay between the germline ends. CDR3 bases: TGTGCCAGCAGCGTGGCGGATTATAATTCACCCCTCCACTTT. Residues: CASSVADYNSPLHF.

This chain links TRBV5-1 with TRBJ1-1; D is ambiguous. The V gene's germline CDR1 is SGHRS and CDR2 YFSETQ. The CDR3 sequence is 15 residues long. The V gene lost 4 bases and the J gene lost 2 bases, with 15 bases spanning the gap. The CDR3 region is CASSQRTALNTEAFF. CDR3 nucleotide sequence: TGCGCCAGCAGCCAGCGGACGGCCCTTAACACTGAAGCTTTCTTT.

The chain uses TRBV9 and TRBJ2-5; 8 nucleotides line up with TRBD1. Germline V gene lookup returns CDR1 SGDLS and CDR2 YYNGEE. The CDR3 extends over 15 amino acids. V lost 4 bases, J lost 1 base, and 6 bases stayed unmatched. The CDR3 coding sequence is TGTGCCAGCAGCATACGACAGGGGATCCAAGAGACCCAGTACTTC. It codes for CASSIRQGIQETQYF.